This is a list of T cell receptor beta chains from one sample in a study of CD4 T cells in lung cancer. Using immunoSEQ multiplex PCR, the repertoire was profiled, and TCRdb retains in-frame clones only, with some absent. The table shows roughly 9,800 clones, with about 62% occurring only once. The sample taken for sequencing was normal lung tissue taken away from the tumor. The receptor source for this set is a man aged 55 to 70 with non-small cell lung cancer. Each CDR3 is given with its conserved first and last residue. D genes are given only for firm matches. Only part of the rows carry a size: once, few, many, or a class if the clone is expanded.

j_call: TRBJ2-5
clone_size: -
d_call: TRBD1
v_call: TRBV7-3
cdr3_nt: TGTGCCAGCAGCTTAGACAGGGAAGAGACCCAGTACTTC
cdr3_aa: CASSLDREETQYF

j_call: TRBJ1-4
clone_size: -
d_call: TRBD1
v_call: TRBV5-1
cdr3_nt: TGCGCCAGCAGCACGACAGGGACGAATGAAAAACTGTTTTTT
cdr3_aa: CASSTTGTNEKLFF

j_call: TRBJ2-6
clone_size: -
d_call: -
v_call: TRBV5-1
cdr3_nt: TGCGCCAGCAGCTTGACAGCCTCTGGGGCCAACGTCCTGACTTTC
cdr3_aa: CASSLTASGANVLTF

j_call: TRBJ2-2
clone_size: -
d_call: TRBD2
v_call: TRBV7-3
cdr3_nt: TGTGCCAGCAGCCGAGAACCGGGAGGGAACACCGGGGAGCTGTTTTTT
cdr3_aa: CASSREPGGNTGELFF

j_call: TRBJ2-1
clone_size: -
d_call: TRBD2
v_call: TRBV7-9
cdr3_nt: TGTGCCAGCAGCTTAGGGGGGGGGTCCTACAATGAGCAGTTCTTC
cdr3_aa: CASSLGGGSYNEQFF

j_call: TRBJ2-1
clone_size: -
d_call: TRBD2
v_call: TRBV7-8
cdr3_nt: TGTGCCAGCAGCCTACGGTTAGCGGGAACCTCCTACAATGAGCAGTTCTTC
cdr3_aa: CASSLRLAGTSYNEQFF

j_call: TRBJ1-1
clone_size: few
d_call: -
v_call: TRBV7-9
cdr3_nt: TGTGCCAGCAGCTTAGGGGGGGGAAAACCTGAAGCTTTCTTT
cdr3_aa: CASSLGGGKPEAFF

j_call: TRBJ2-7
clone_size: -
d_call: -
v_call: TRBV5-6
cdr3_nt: TGTGCCAGCAGCTGGGGGGGCGGGTTTAGCTCCTACGAGCAGTACTTC
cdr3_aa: CASSWGGGFSSYEQYF

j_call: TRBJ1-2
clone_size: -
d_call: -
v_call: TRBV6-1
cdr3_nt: TGTGCCAGCGAGGGCATAAACTATGGCTACACCTTC
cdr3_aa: CASEGINYGYTF

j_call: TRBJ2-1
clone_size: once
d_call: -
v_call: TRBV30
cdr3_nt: TGTGCCTGGAGCCCGGGAGTCTACAATGAGCAGTTCTTC
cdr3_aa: CAWSPGVYNEQFF

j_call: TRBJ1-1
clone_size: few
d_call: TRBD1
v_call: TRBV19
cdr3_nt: TGTGCCAGTAGCCCCGGGACAGAGAGGGGAGCTTTCTTT
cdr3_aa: CASSPGTERGAFF

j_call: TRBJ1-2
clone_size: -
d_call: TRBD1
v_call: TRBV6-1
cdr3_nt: TGTGCCAGCAGTGAAGGGCCAGGGGGAAACTATGGCTACACCTTC
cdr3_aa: CASSEGPGGNYGYTF

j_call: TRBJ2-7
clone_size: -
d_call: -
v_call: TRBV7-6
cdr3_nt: TGTGCCAGCACTCCGAGGCGGGATGTTGCCGAGCAGTACTTC
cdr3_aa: CASTPRRDVAEQYF

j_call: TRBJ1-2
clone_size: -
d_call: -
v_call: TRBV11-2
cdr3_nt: TGTGCCAGCAGCTTATCCGGGATCCATGGCTACACCTTC
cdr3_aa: CASSLSGIHGYTF

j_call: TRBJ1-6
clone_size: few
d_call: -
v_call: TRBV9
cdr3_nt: TGTGCCAGCAGCCATCGGGAGAGTAATTCACCCCTCCACTTT
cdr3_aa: CASSHRESNSPLHF

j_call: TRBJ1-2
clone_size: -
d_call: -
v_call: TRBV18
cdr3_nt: TGTGCCAGCTCACCACAGGCGGGGTTTGGCTACACCTTC
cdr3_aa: CASSPQAGFGYTF

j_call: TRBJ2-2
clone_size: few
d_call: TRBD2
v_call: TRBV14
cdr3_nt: TGTGCCAGCAGTACATCAGCCGGGACTAGCGGGATGGTCGGGGAGCTGTTTTTT
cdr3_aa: CASSTSAGTSGMVGELFF

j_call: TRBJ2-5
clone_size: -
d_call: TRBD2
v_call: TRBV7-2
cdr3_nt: TGTGCCAGCAGCTTAGGCGGGAGGGCCGAGACCCAGTACTTC
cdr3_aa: CASSLGGRAETQYF

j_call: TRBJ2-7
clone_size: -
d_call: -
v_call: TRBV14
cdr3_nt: TGTGCCAGCAGCCAAGAGTTATTCTACGAGCAGTACTTC
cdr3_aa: CASSQELFYEQYF

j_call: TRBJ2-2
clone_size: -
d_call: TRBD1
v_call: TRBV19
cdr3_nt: TGTGCCAGTAGAACGACAGGGGGCTTCACCGGGGAGCTGTTTTTT
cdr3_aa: CASRTTGGFTGELFF

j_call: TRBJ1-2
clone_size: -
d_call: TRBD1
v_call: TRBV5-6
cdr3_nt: TGTGCCAGCATCTACGGACAGGCCTATGGCTACACCTTC
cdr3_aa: CASIYGQAYGYTF

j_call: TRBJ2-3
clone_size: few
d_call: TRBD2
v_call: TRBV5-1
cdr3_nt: TGCGCCAGCAGCCTCTCCGGGACTAGCGAGAGGGCAACAGATACGCAGTATTTT
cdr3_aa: CASSLSGTSERATDTQYF

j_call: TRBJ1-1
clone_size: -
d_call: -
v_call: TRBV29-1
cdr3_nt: TGCAGCGTTGTAGGCAGGGCGAACACTGAAGCTTTCTTT
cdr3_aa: CSVVGRANTEAFF

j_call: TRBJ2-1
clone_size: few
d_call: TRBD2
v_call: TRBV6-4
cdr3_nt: TGTGCCAGCAGTCCTACCGGACTAGCGGGAGGGCCGAGAGAGCAGTTCTTC
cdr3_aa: CASSPTGLAGGPREQFF

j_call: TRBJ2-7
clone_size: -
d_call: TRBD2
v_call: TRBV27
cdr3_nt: TGTGCCAGCAGCCCTACTAGCGGGAGTAGCTACGAGCAGTACTTC
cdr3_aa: CASSPTSGSSYEQYF

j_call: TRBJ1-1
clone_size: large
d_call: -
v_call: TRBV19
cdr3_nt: TGTGCCAGTAGTCCCCGAGAGCACACTGAAGCTTTCTTT
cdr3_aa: CASSPREHTEAFF

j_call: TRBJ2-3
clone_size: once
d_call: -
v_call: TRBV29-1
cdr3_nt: TGCAGCGTGACCGGGGAGCGCGCTAGCACAGATACGCAGTATTTT
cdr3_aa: CSVTGERASTDTQYF

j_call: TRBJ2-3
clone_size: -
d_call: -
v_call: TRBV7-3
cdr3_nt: TGTGCCAGCAGCCTACAGCCCGGCACAGATACGCAGTATTTT
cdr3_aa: CASSLQPGTDTQYF

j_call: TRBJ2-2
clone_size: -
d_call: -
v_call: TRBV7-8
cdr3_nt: TGTGCCAGCAGCTTAGCGGTGTGGGGGCAGGGCACCGGGGAGCTGTTTTTT
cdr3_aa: CASSLAVWGQGTGELFF

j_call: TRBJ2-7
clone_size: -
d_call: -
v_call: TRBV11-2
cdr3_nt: TGTGCCAGCAGCCGATTGCCGGGAGCAGGCTACGAGCAGTACTTC
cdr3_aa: CASSRLPGAGYEQYF

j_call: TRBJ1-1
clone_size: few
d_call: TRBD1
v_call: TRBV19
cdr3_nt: TGTGCCAGTAGTATAGGTACAGGGGGCACTGAAGCTTTCTTT
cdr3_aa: CASSIGTGGTEAFF

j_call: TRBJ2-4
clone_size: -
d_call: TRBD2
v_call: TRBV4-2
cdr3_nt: TGTGCCAGCAGCCATTATGGGGGGGGACTAGCGGGAGCTGCAGCCAAAAACATTCAGTACTTC
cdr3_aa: CASSHYGGGLAGAAAKNIQYF

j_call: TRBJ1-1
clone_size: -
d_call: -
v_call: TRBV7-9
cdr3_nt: TGTGCCAGCAGCTTAGAGGGCTTGGGGGAGGACACTGAAGCTTTCTTT
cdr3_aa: CASSLEGLGEDTEAFF

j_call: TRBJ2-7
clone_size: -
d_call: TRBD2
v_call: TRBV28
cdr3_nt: TGTGCCAGCACCCTTAGCGGGAGAATCCACGAGCAGTACTTC
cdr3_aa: CASTLSGRIHEQYF

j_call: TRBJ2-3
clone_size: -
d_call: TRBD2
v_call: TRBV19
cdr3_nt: TGTGCCAGTAGTACGACACTAGCGGGAAGGGATACGCAGTATTTT
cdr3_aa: CASSTTLAGRDTQYF

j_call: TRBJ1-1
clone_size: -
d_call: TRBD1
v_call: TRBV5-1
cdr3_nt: TGCGCCAGCAGCTTGGGCCCGGGACAGGGTACTGAAGCTTTCTTT
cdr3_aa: CASSLGPGQGTEAFF

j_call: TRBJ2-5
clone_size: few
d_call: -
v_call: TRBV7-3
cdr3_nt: TGTGCCAGCAGGCCCTCGGGAAGGCCCCAAGAGACCCAGTACTTC
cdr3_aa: CASRPSGRPQETQYF

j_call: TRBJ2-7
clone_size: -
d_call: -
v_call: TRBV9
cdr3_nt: TGTGCCAGCAGCGTAACTAACAGGGACTACGAGCAGTACTTC
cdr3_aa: CASSVTNRDYEQYF

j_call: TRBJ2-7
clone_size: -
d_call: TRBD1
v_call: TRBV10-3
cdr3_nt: TGTGCCATCAGTGAGGGACAGGTCTCTCGCGAGCAGTACTTC
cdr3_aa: CAISEGQVSREQYF

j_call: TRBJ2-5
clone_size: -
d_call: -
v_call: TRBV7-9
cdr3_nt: TGTGCCAGCATCCTAGCCGGGGTCACAGAGACCCAGTACTTC
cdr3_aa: CASILAGVTETQYF

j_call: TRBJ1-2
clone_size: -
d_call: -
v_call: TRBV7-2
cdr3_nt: TGTGCCAGCAGCTCCGGGACTAATGGGGGCTACACCTTC
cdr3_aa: CASSSGTNGGYTF

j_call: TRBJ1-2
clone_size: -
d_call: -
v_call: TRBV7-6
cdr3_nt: TGTGCCAGCAGCCCCAGTCCCGCAGGGATCTACTATGGCTACACCTTC
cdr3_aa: CASSPSPAGIYYGYTF

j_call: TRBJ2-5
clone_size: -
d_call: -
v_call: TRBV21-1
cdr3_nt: TGTGCCAGCAGCAAACGCGTCAGGGGAACTTTGAAAGAGACCCAGTACTTC
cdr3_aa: CASSKRVRGTLKETQYF

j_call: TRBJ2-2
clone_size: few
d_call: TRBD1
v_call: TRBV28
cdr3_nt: TGTGCCAGCGAAAACCACAGGGGGGCGAACACCGGGGAGCTGTTTTTT
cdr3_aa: CASENHRGANTGELFF

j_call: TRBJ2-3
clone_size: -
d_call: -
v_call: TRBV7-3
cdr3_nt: TGTGCCAGCAGCACTCTAACCCCCACAGATACGCAGTATTTT
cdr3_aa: CASSTLTPTDTQYF

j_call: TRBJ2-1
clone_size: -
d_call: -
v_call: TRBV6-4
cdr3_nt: TGTGCCAGCCGCCGGGACCCTGGGGGGAATGAGCAGTTCTTC
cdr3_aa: CASRRDPGGNEQFF

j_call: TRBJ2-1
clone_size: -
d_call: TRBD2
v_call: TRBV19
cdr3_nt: TGTGCCAGTAGACTAGCGGAGTCCTACAATGAGCAGTTCTTC
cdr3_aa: CASRLAESYNEQFF

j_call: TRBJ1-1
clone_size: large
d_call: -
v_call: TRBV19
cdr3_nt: TGTGCCAGTAGCCTTGGACGGGGGAACACTGAAGCTTTCTTT
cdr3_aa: CASSLGRGNTEAFF

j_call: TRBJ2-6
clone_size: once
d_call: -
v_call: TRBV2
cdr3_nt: TGTGCCAGCAGTGAGTCAGGGGACTCTGGGGCCAACGTCCTGACTTTC
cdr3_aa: CASSESGDSGANVLTF

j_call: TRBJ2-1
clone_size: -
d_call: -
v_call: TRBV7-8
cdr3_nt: TGTGCCAGCAGCGTCCGGGACAACTACAATGAGCAGTTCTTC
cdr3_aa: CASSVRDNYNEQFF

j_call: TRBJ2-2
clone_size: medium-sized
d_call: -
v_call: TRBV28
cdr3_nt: TGTGCCAGCCGGAGCCCCGACAGAAACACCGGGGAGCTGTTTTTT
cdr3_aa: CASRSPDRNTGELFF

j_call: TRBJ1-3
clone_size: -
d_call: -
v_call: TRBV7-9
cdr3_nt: TGTGCCAGCAGACCAAAGGGACTAGAACACTCTGGAAACACCATATATTTT
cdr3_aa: CASRPKGLEHSGNTIYF

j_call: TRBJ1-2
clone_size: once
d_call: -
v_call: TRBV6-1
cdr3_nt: TGTGCCAGCACCCTGGACAGTAACTATGGCTACACCTTC
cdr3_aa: CASTLDSNYGYTF

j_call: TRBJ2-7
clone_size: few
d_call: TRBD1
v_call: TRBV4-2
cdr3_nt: TGTGCCAGCAGCCAAATTGGGACAGGGAACGAGCAGTACTTC
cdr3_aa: CASSQIGTGNEQYF

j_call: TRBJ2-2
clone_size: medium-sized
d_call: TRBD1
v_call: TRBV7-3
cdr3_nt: TGTGCCAGCAGCTTCGGAGACAGGGCGACCGGGGAGCTGTTTTTT
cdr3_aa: CASSFGDRATGELFF